This T cell receptor (beta chain) appears in the sequencing data of a study of OX40 agonist ivuxolimab in advanced cancers. At the level of the study: The drug used for patients, ivuxolimab, was an agonistic anti-OX40 (CD134) antibody.

Trimming stripped 3 bases from V and 1 base from J, with 6 bases between. The CDR3 is 13 residues long. Germline lookup yields CDR1 LNHDA and CDR2 SQIVND (reference sequence). Concerning this clone itself: Its antigen remains unidentified.

General study points: At 0.1-3.0 mg/kg, partial responders had clonal expansion among the lowest observed. Circulating CD4+ and CD8+ T cells showed clonal expansion by week 6 at 0.1 to 3.0 mg/kg.

This table comes from immunoSEQ multiplex PCR, and its TCRdb copy is limited to in-frame clones, with some not included. Of about 63,000 clones listed, about four fifths are singletons. This clonotype was sampled from an adult with an advanced solid tumor such as melanoma, head and neck, liver or kidney cancer. The rearrangement joins TRBV19 to TRBJ1-1, with D maybe TRBD1 (6 bases). The material sequenced was CD4+ or CD8+ T cells sorted from blood, taken in a trial of the OX40 agonist ivuxolimab. CDR3 region: CASSMTGNTEAFF. CDR3 in DNA: TGTGCCAGTAGTATGACAGGGAACACTGAAGCTTTCTTT.